This TCR beta chain was documented in a study of OX40 agonist ivuxolimab in advanced cancers. Sampling of blood occurred at baseline, cycle 4 day 1, and cycle 7 day 1. TCRdb keeps only in-frame clones here, not all; method: immunoSEQ multiplex PCR. The sample contains 100,000 to 120,000 clones, around nine tenths of which appear only once. Sequences were derived from CD4+ or CD8+ T cells sorted from blood, sampled in a trial of the OX40 agonist ivuxolimab. The clonotype comes from an adult with an advanced solid tumor such as melanoma, head and neck, liver or kidney cancer.

In DNA form, the CDR3 reads TGTGCCAGCAGCTTAGACGGCGGGCAAGGATACGAGCAGTACTTC. Protein: CASSLDGGQGYEQYF. The chain uses TRBV7-8 and TRBJ2-7; weak D call: TRBD2 (5 bases). V lost 1 base and J 4 bases, leaving 14 bases between the germline ends. This CDR3 region has 15 residues. Germline V CDR1 and CDR2: SGHVS, FQNEAQ.